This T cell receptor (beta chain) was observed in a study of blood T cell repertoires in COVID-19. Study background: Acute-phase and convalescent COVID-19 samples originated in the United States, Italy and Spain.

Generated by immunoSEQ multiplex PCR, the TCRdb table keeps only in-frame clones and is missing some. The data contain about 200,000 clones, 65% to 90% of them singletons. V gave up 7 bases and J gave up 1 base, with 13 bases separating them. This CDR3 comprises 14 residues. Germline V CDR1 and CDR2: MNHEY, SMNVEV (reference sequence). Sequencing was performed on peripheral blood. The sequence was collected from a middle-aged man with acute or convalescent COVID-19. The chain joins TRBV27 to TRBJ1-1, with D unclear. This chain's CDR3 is CASNSYTGNTEAFF. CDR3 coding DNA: TGTGCCAGCAATTCGTACACGGGGAACACTGAAGCTTTCTTT.